Listed here are 10 T cell receptor beta chains from one sample, sequenced in a study of blood T cells in healthy people across ages. PCR was performed a second time for about 7 to 11 cycles using a sample-barcoded 5' primer and a J-beta primer mix. TCRdb re-called the 5' RACE reads through MiXCR, storing one row per CDR3 protein. The table lists hundreds of thousands of distinct CDR3 sequences, 49% of them singletons. Sequencing input: blood. The receptors stem from a woman between 55 and 75 years old in good health.

V gene TRBV10-3 combines with J gene TRBJ2-6; D may match TRBD1 or TRBD2 (5 bases each). The V gene lost 0 bases and the J gene lost 3 bases, with 9 bases spanning the gap. Germline loops: CDR1 ENHRY, CDR2 SYGVKD. The CDR3 is 16 residues long. This CDR3 reads CAISESRGDGANVLTF. The CDR3 region has the DNA TGTGCCATCAGTGAGTCGAGGGGAGATGGGGCCAACGTCCTGACTTTC.

The V gene is TRBV7-9, the J gene TRBJ2-7; possibly TRBD1 for D (5 bases). V lost 1 base and J 4 bases, leaving 17 bases between the germline ends. The germline gives CDR1 SEHNR, CDR2 FQNEAQ (reference sequence). The CDR3 is 16 residues long. The CDR3 DNA sequence: TGTGCCAGCAGCTTAGGGCAGGGTCATAATAAGTACGAGCAGTACTTC. This codes for CASSLGQGHNKYEQYF.

The V gene is TRBV2, the J gene TRBJ2-5, with 11 bases aligning to TRBD2. CDR1 and CDR2 from the germline V gene are SNHLY and FYNNEI. Trimming at V came to 3 bases and at J to 3 bases, leaving 9 bases not matched to a gene. CDR3 length equals 17 residues. The CDR3 spells CASSDVRTSGLEETQYF. The CDR3 bases are TGTGCCAGCAGTGATGTCAGGACTAGCGGGCTAGAAGAGACCCAGTACTTC.

In its sample, this clonotype was seen a few times. V is TRBV20-1 and J is TRBJ2-5, with TRBD2 identical over 9 bases. This CDR3 spans 14 amino acids. Per the germline V gene, CDR1 is DFQATT and CDR2 is SNEGSKA (reference sequence). V lost 1 base and J lost 4; bases outside the gene matches: 4. CDR3 sequence (DNA): TGCAGTGCTAGAGTAGCGGGAGCTCGAGAGACCCAGTACTTC. It is translated as CSARVAGARETQYF.

This clonotype was detected ten times or more. This chain uses TRBV20-1 with TRBJ2-1; 12 bases line up with TRBD1. From germline, CDR1 is DFQATT and CDR2 SNEGSKA (reference sequence). V lost 6 bases and J lost 10; bases outside the gene matches: 13. This CDR3 region has 15 residues. The CDR3 DNA sequence: TGCAGTGCAATCCGGGGCGGGACAGGGGGCTGCGAGCAGTTCTTC. Its translation: CSAIRGGTGGCEQFF.

This chain links TRBV7-9 with TRBJ2-5, with 8 bases aligning to TRBD2. CDR1 and CDR2 from the germline V gene are SEHNR and FQNEAQ (reference sequence). CDR3 length: 16 amino acids. After removal of 0 bases from V and 11 bases from J, the junction contained 14 bases not matched to a gene. CDR3 in amino acids: CASSLASAREVREQYF. The CDR3 DNA sequence: TGTGCCAGCAGCTTAGCGTCCGCGCGGGAGGTGCGTGAGCAGTACTTC.

The sample holds a few counts of this clonotype. V usage is TRBV19 and J usage is TRBJ1-5; D possibly corresponds to TRBD1 (5 bases). CDR3 length: 17 amino acids. The germline V and J ends were trimmed by 2 bases and 0 bases, with 14 bases remaining between them. Germline V gives CDR1 LNHDA, CDR2 SQIVND (reference sequence). CDR3 protein: CASSIPTEMYSNQPQHF. The CDR3 nucleotides read TGTGCCAGTAGTATACCGACAGAAATGTATAGCAATCAGCCCCAGCATTTT.

In this sample, this clonotype turned up a few times. The gene calls are TRBV7-6 and TRBJ1-1; D ambiguous. With 5 bases removed from V and 0 bases from J, the gap between germline ends came to 13 bases. Germline V gene lookup returns CDR1 SGHVS and CDR2 FNYEAQ. The CDR3 runs 15 residues. CDR3 sequence: CASSREQSMNTEAFF. CDR3 in DNA: TGTGCCAGCAGCCGGGAACAGTCCATGAACACTGAAGCTTTCTTT.

In regard to this clonotype: The junction departs from germline at one end; a sequencing error may be responsible. V usage is TRBV12-3 or TRBV12-4 and J usage is TRBJ2-7; 11 bases are shared with TRBD2. This CDR3 contains 15 residues. The CDR3 coding sequence is TGTGCCAGCAGCTTAGCGGGAGGGCCCTTTTACGAGCAGTACTTC. It is translated as CASSLAGGPFYEQYF.

This clonotype came up many times. J is TRBJ2-5 and V is TRBV29-1, with a weak D call TRBD2 (6 bases). The CDR3 loop spans 12 amino acids. Germline assignment: CDR1 SQVTM and CDR2 ANQGSEA. V was shortened by 7 bases and J by 1 base, with 10 bases between the two germline ends. CDR3: CSGTRGQETQYF. CDR3 coding DNA: TGCAGCGGGACGCGGGGCCAAGAGACCCAGTACTTC.